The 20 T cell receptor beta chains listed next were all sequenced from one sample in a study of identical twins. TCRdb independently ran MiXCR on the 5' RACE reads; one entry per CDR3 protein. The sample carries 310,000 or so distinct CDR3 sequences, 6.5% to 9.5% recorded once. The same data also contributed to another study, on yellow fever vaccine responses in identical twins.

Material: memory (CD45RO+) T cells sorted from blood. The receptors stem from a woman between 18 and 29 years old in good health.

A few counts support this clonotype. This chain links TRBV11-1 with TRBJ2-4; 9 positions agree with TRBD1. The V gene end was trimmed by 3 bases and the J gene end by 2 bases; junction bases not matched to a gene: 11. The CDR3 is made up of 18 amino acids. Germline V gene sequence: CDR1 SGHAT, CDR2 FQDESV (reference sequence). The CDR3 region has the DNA TGTGCCAGCAGCTTCGGAAGGAACAGGGGGCCCCCCAAAAACATTCAGTACTTC. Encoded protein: CASSFGRNRGPPKNIQYF.

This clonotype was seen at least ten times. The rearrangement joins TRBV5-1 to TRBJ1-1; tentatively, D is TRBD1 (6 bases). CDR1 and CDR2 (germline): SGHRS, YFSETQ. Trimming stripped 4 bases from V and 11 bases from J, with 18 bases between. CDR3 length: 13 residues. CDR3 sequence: CASSVPDSQGAFF. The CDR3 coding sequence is TGCGCCAGCAGCGTCCCGGACAGCCAAGGGGCTTTCTTT.

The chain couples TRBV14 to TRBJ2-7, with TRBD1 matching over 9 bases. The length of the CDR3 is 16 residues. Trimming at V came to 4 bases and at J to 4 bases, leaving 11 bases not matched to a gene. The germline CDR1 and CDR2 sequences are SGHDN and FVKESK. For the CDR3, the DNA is TGTGCCAGCAGCCTCTTTGTGGGACAGGGTTCATACGAGCAGTACTTC. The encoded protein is CASSLFVGQGSYEQYF. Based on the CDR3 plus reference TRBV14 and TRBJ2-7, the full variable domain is EAGVTQFPSHSVIEKGQTVTLRCDPISGHDNLYWYRRVMGKEIKFLLHFVKESKQDESGMPNNRFLAERTGGTYSTLKVQPAELEDSGVYFCASSLFVGQGSYEQYFGPGTRLTVT.

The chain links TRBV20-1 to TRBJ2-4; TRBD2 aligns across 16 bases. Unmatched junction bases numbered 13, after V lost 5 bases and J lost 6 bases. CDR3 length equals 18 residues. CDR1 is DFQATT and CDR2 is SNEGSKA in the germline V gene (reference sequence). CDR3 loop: CSALKAGTSGGARNIQYF. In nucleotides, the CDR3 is TGCAGTGCTCTTAAAGCCGGGACTAGCGGGGGGGCGAGAAACATTCAGTACTTC.

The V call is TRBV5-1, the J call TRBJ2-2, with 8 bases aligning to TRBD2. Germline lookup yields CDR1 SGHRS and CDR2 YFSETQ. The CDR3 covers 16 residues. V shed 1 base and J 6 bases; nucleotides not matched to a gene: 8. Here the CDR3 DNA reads TGCGCCAGCAGCTTGAACTTTGCGGGAGGTCCCGGGGAGCTGTTTTTT. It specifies CASSLNFAGGPGELFF. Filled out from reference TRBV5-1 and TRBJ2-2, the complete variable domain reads KAGVTQTPRYLIKTRGQQVTLSCSPISGHRSVSWYQQTPGQGLQFLFEYFSETQRNKGNFPGRFSGRQFSNSRSEMNVSTLELGDSALYLCASSLNFAGGPGELFFGEGSRLTVL.

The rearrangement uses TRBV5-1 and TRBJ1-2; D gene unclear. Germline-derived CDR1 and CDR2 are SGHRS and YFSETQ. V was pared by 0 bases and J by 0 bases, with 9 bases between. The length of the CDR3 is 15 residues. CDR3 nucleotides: TGCGCCAGCAGCTTGGCTGGGAACACTAACTATGGCTACACCTTC. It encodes CASSLAGNTNYGYTF.

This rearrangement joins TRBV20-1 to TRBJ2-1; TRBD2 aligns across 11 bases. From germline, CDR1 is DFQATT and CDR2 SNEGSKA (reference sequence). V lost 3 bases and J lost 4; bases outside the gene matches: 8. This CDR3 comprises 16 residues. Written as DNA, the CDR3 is TGCAGTGCTAGGACCATAGCGGGAGGGGATTACAATGAGCAGTTCTTC. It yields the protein CSARTIAGGDYNEQFF.

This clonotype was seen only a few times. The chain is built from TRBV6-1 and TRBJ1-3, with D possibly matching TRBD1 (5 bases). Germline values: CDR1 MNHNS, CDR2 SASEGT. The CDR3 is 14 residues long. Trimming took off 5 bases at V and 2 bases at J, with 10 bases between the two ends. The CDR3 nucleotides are TGTGCCAGCAGTAAAACAGGTCCTGGAAACACCATATATTTT. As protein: CASSKTGPGNTIYF.

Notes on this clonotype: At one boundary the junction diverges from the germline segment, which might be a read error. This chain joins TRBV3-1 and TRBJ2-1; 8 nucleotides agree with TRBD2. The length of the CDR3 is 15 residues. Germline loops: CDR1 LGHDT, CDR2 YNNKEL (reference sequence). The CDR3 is CASSEDRAGVREQFF. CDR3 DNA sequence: TGTGCCAGCAGCGAAGACAGAGCGGGAGTCCGTGAGCAGTTCTTC.

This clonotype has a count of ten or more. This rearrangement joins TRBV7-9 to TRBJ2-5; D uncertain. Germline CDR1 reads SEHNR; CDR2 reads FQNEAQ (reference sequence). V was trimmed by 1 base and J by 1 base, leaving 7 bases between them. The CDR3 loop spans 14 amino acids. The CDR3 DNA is TGTGCCAGCAGCTTAGAATACGCCCAAGAGACCCAGTACTTC. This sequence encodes CASSLEYAQETQYF.

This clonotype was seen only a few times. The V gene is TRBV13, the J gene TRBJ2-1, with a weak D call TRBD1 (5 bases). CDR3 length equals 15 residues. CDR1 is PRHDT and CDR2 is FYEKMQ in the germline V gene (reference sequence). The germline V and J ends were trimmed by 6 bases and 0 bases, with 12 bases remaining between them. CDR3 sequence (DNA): TGTGCCAGCAGGGACGACAGACGCTCCTACAATGAGCAGTTCTTC. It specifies CASRDDRRSYNEQFF.

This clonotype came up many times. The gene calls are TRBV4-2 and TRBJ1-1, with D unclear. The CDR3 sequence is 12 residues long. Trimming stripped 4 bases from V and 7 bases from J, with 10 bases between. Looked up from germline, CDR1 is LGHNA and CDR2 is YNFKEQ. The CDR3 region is CASSLNVGEAFF. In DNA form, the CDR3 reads TGTGCCAGCAGCCTGAACGTCGGTGAAGCTTTCTTT.

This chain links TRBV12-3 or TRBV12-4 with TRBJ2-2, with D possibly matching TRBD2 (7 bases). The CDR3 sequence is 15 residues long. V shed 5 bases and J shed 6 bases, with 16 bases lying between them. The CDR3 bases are TGTGCCAGCAGTGTGGGGGGGGCGGGCTCCGGGGAGCTGTTTTTT. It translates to CASSVGGAGSGELFF.

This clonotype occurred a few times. This chain's CDR3 is CASSLGQGHNSPLHF. CDR3 nucleotides: TGTGCCAGCAGCTTAGGACAGGGCCATAATTCACCCCTCCACTTT. The chain recombines TRBV7-9 with TRBJ1-6; TRBD1 matches 7 bases. CDR3 length equals 15 residues. Germline assignment: CDR1 SEHNR and CDR2 FQNEAQ (reference sequence). V gave up 1 base and J gave up 5 bases; unmatched junction bases: 2.

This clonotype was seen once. The CDR3 coding sequence is TGTGCCAGCAGTGACGTCTGGGGCAACTTAGATACGCAGTATTTT. This translates into CASSDVWGNLDTQYF. The V call is TRBV25-1, the J call TRBJ2-3; D perhaps matches TRBD1 (5 bases). Germline values: CDR1 MGHDK, CDR2 SYGVNS. V gave up 3 bases and J gave up 5 bases, with 15 bases separating them. The length of the CDR3 is 15 residues.

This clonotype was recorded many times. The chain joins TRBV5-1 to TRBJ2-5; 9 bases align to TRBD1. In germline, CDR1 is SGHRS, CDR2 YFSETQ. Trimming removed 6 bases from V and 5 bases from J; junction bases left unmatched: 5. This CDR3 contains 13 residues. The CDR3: CASTPGQGETQYF. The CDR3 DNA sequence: TGCGCCAGCACCCCCGGACAGGGGGAGACCCAGTACTTC.

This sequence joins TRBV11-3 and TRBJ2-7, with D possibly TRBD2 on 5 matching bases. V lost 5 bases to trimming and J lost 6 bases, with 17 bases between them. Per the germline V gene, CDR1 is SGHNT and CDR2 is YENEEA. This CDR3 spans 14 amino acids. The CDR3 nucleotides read TGTGCCAGCAGCCTTAAGCGAGGAGGATCCGAGCAGTACTTC. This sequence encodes CASSLKRGGSEQYF.

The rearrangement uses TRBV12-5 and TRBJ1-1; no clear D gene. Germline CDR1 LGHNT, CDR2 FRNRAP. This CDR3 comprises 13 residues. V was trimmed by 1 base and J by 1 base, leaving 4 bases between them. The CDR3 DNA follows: TGTGCTAGTGGTTTGGGACAGAACACTGAAGCTTTCTTT. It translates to CASGLGQNTEAFF.

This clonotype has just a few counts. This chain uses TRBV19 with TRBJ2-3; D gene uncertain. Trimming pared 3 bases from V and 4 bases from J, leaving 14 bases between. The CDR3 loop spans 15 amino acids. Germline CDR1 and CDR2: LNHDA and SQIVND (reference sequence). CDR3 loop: CASSISPSPPDTQYF. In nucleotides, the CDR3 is TGTGCCAGTAGTATTTCCCCTTCCCCCCCAGATACGCAGTATTTT.

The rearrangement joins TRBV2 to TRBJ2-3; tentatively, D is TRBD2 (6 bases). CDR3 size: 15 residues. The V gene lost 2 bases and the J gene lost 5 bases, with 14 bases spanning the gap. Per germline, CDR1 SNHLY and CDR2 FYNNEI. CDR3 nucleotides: TGTGCCAGCAGTGAACAGGGTAGCGGAAGAGATACGCAGTATTTT. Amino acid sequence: CASSEQGSGRDTQYF.